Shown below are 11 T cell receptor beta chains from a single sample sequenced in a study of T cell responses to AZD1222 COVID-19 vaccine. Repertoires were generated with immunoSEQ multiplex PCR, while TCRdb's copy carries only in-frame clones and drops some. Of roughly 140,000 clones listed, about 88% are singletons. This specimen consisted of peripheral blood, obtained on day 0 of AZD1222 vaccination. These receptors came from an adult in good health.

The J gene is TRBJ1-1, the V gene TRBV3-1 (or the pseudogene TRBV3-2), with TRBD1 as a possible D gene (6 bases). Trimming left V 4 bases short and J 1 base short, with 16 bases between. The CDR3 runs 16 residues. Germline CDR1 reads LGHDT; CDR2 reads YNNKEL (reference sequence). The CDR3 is CASSLRTDYRNTEAFF. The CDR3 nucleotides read TGTGCCAGCAGCCTTCGGACAGACTATCGGAACACTGAAGCTTTCTTT.

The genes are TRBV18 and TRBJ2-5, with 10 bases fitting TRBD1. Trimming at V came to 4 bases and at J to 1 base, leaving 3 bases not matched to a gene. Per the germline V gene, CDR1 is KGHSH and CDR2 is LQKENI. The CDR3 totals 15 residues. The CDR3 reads CASSLRTGGQETQYF. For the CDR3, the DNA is TGTGCCAGCTCACTACGGACAGGGGGCCAAGAGACCCAGTACTTC.

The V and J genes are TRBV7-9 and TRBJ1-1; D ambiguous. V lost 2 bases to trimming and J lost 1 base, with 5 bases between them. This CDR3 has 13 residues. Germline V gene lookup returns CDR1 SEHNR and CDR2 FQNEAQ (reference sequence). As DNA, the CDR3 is TGTGCCAGCAGCTTATACAGGAACACTGAAGCTTTCTTT. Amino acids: CASSLYRNTEAFF. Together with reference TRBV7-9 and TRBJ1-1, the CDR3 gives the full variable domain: DTGVSQNPRHKITKRGQNVTFRCDPISEHNRLYWYRQTLGQGPEFLTYFQNEAQLEKSRLLSDRFSAERPKGSFSTLEIQRTEQGDSAMYLCASSLYRNTEAFFGQGTRLTVV.

The CDR3 sequence is CASNQGAGGYTF. CDR3 nucleotides: TGTGCCAGCAACCAGGGGGCGGGAGGCTACACCTTC. The chain combines TRBV6-5 with TRBJ1-2; TRBD1 aligns across 8 bases. The CDR3 loop spans 12 amino acids. The J segment lost 8 bases and the V segment lost 7 bases, leaving 6 bases of the junction unmatched. Germline V CDR1 and CDR2: MNHEY, SVGAGI.

The CDR3 coding sequence is TGTGCCAGCACCCCGGAAGGGAAACTATCTGAAGCTTTCTTT. It translates to CASTPEGKLSEAFF. V is TRBV6-5 and J is TRBJ1-1; D gene unclear. This CDR3 spans 14 amino acids. Germline V gives CDR1 MNHEY, CDR2 SVGAGI. Trimming removed 7 bases from V and 6 bases from J, with 18 bases in between.

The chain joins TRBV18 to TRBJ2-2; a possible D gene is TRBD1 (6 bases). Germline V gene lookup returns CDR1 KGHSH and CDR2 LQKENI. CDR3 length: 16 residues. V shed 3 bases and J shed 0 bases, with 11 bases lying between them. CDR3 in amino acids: CASSPRTAANTGELFF. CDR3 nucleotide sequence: TGTGCCAGCTCACCTAGGACAGCAGCGAACACCGGGGAGCTGTTTTTT.

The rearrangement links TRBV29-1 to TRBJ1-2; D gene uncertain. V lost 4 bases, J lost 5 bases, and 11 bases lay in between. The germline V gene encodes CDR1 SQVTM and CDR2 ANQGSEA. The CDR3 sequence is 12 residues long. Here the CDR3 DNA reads TGCAGCGTTGGAGGCAGTTGGTATGGCTACACCTTC. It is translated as CSVGGSWYGYTF.

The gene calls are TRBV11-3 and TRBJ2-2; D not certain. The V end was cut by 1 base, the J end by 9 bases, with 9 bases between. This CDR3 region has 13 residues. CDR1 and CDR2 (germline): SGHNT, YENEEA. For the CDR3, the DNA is TGTGCCAGCAGCTTAGGGGAAATGCGGGAGCTGTTTTTT. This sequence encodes CASSLGEMRELFF.

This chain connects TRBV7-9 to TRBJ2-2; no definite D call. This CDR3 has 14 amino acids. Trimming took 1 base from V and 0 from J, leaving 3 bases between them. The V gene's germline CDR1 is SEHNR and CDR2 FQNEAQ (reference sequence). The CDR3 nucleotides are TGTGCCAGCAGCTTAGATCCGAACACCGGGGAGCTGTTTTTT. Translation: CASSLDPNTGELFF.

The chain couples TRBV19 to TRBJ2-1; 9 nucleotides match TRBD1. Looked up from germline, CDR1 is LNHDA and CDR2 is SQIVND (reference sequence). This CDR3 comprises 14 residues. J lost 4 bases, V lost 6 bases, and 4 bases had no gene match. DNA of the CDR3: TGTGCCAGTAGCTCGGACAGGGGATACAATGAGCAGTTCTTC. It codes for CASSSDRGYNEQFF.

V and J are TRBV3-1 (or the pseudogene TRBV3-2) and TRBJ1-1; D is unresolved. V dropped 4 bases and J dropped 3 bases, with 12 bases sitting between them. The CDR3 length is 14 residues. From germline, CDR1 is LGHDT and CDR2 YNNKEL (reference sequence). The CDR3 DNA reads TGTGCCAGCAGCCCAAACTTCCTACACACTGAAGCTTTCTTT. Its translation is CASSPNFLHTEAFF.